This T cell receptor beta chain was captured in a study of a mutant IDH1 vaccine in newly diagnosed glioma. Study-level information: Vaccination started 4-6 weeks after radiotherapy alone, or with temozolomide cycles.

Time point meaning: week 35, safety follow-up. The study gave 300 ug of mutant IDH1 20-mer peptide per vaccine dose, with topical imiquimod. Donors had new IDH1-mutant astrocytomas of WHO grade 3 or 4 (ATRX-lost). Overall study findings and caveats: Vaccination induced immune responses in roughly 93% of patients.

The ends were cut back, 4 bases at V and 1 base at J, with 8 bases in the middle. The CDR3 has 14 residues. Germline V gene sequence: CDR1 MGHRA, CDR2 YSYEKL. Comment on this clone: No antigen is known for it.

Measured with immunoSEQ multiplex PCR; TCRdb has only the in-frame clones, and not every one. The table shows some 63,000 clones, with 65% to 75% occurring only once. V gene TRBV4-1 combines with J gene TRBJ1-5; no clear D gene. The TCR originated in a man aged 45-65 years with glioma. Source: PBMCs, taken from a glioma patient whose treatment included an IDH1 peptide vaccine. The CDR3 DNA is TGCGCCAGCAGCCTGCAGACGAGCAATCAGCCCCAGCATTTT. It is translated as CASSLQTSNQPQHF.